These 2 T cell receptor beta chains originate from one sample sequenced in a study of beta chain features in type 1 diabetes. Overall study findings and caveats: TCRB CDR3 length was moderately but significantly reduced in all four CD4+ subsets of Type 1 diabetes patients.

Antigen specificity for these receptors is unknown. cDNA synthesis used the whole RNA isolate, giving expressed TCRB sequences. The repertoire was sequenced with immunoSEQ multiplex PCR; TCRdb's copy has only in-frame clones and lacks some. The sample gives more than 300,000 clones, about 10% of which show up once; less than 0.65% is in the top ten. The sample taken for sequencing was central memory CD4+ T cells from blood. All receptors come from a man aged 25 to 40 with type 1 diabetes.

This clone has only a few counts. The V and J genes are TRBV9 and TRBJ1-5; no clear D gene. Germline V lookup: CDR1 SGDLS, CDR2 YYNGEE. The V gene lost 0 bases and the J gene lost 0 bases, with 7 bases spanning the gap. This CDR3 is 15 amino acids long. CDR3 nucleotide sequence: TGTGCCAGCAGCGTAGGAGATTATAGCAATCAGCCCCAGCATTTT. It yields the protein CASSVGDYSNQPQHF.

The chain combines TRBV10-3 with TRBJ2-7; TRBD2 aligns across 10 bases. Germline V gene data show CDR1 as ENHRY and CDR2 as SYGVKD. The CDR3 covers 15 residues. V lost 11 bases to trimming and J lost 3 bases; unmatched junction nucleotides: 13. The CDR3 here is CARDGASGGCYEQYF. For the CDR3, the DNA is TGTGCCCGCGATGGGGCTAGCGGGGGCTGCTACGAGCAGTACTTC.